The 4 T cell receptor beta chains below come from one sample, sequenced in a study of patients and donors after allogeneic stem cell transplantation. One entry per CDR3 protein results from TCRdb running MiXCR on the RT-PCR reads. Of around 70,000 distinct CDR3 sequences listed, approximately 26% are singletons. Input material: blood, either unsorted or a sorted T cell fraction (not recorded which). The receptor set was obtained from a human donor who was either an allogeneic HSCT recipient or a stem cell or donor lymphocyte infusion donor (not recorded which). It is not recorded whose cells these are; they may come from a transplant donor.

The rearrangement joins TRBV12-3 or TRBV12-4 to TRBJ1-1; D is possibly TRBD1 (5 bases). The V end lost 3 bases, the J end lost 11 bases, and 13 bases lay between the germline ends. This CDR3 is 12 amino acids long. Here the CDR3 reads CASSFMGGGAFF. In nucleotides, the CDR3 is TGTGCCAGCAGTTTTATGGGTGGGGGTGCTTTCTTT.

Note on this clonotype: The junction differs from germline at one of its ends, possibly a read error. The CDR3 reads CSVELLNRAGAFF. CDR3 nucleotide sequence: TGCAGCGTTGAACTCCTAAATAGAGCGGGAGCTTTCTTC. The chain joins TRBV29-1 to TRBJ1-1, with no clear D. CDR3 length: 13 residues. Germline CDR1 and CDR2: SQVTM and ANQGSEA.

CDR3 sequence: CASSFFPTYEQYF. In DNA, the CDR3 is TGTGCCAGCAGCTTTTTTCCTACCTACGAGCAGTACTTC. The chain has TRBV5-6 and TRBJ2-7; D remains unclear. Trimming removed 2 bases at V and 2 bases at J, with 8 bases between. CDR1 is SGHDT and CDR2 is YYEEEE in the germline V gene. The CDR3 spans 13 residues.

This clonotype was counted a few times. The chain couples TRBV5-6 to TRBJ1-2; TRBD1 matches at 10 bases. The germline V gene has CDR1 SGHDT and CDR2 YYEEEE. The CDR3 covers 15 residues. The V segment lost 2 bases and the J segment 8 bases; nucleotides outside the gene matches: 9. The CDR3 sequence is CASSFIAGTGDGYTF. The CDR3 DNA reads TGTGCCAGCAGCTTCATCGCCGGGACAGGGGACGGCTACACCTTC.